This TCR beta chain is from a study of T cells in women clearing cervical HPV infection. Study in general: Controls were women whose single incident HPV16 infection cleared within 12 months without precancer or cancer.

J gave up 7 bases and V 0 bases, and 13 bases lay outside the gene matches. Per germline, CDR1 GTSNPN and CDR2 SVGIG (reference sequence). This CDR3 comprises 18 residues. Findings of the study overall: Effector/memory and HPV-specific T cells were not isolated, and association timing is unknown.

A note on this clone: The antigen remains undetermined. The read ends 3 residues shy of where the CDR3 ends; the end is completed using the germline J gene.

The assay was immunoSEQ multiplex PCR, and TCRdb's table has in-frame clones only and misses some. Here the sample table reports 36,000 or so clones. All participants had a single incident cervical HPV16 infection, and prevalent HPV16 infections were excluded. The chain has TRBV30 and TRBJ1-6; TRBD1 aligns across 9 bases. The sequencing sample was made of blood buffy coat. This TCR came from a woman between 18 and 75 years old with a cervical HPV16 infection that either progressed to CIN3+ or cleared (not recorded which). CDR3 sequence reads: CAWSVRSTGGGTNSPLHF. The DNA read from the CDR3 is TGTGCCTGGAGTGTAAGGTCTACAGGGGGCGGCACAAATTCACCC. Variable domain in full (rest from reference TRBV30 and TRBJ1-6): SQTIHQWPATLVQPVGSPLSLECTVEGTSNPNLYWYRQAAGRGLQLLFYSVGIGQISSEVPQNLSASRPQDRQFILSSKKLLLSDSGFYLCAWSVRSTGGGTNSPLHFGNGTRLTVT.